This entry lists 30 T cell receptor beta chains sequenced from one sample in a study of T cell repertoires in cytomegalovirus infection. TCRdb recomputed calls from the reads with MiXCR, one row per CDR3 protein. Of approximately 700,000 distinct CDR3 sequences listed, about 40% are singletons. The specimen sequenced was PBMCs. These receptors originate from a human donor in good health (CMV status not recorded). Some clones in this sample may be carry-over from other donors' samples.

This clonotype was observed many times. The gene calls are TRBV7-6 and TRBJ1-5, with D uncertain. The CDR3 is made up of 13 amino acids. V was cut by 5 bases and J by 5 bases, with 10 bases left in between. Germline loops: CDR1 SGHVS, CDR2 FNYEAQ. CDR3 amino acids: CASSPSRDQPQHF. The CDR3 bases are TGTGCCAGCAGCCCTAGCCGGGATCAGCCCCAGCATTTT.

Only a few counts were recorded for this clonotype. The chain combines TRBV28 with TRBJ2-7, with 11 bases that match TRBD1. CDR1 and CDR2 (germline): MDHEN, SYDVKM. CDR3 size: 19 residues. The V gene end was trimmed by 6 bases and the J gene end by 3 bases; junction bases not matched to a gene: 19. CDR3 sequence (DNA): TGTGCCAGCAGCATAAGGACAGGGGGCAGTAGGGATAATTTCTACGAGCAGTACTTC. Translation gives CASSIRTGGSRDNFYEQYF. The complete variable domain, with remaining parts taken from reference TRBV28 and TRBJ2-7, reads DVKVTQSSRYLVKRTGEKVFLECVQDMDHENMFWYRQDPGLGLRLIYFSYDVKMKEKGDIPEGYSVSREKKERFSLILESASTNQTSMYLCASSIRTGGSRDNFYEQYFGPGTRLTVT.

V gene TRBV18 combines with J gene TRBJ2-2; D ambiguous. The CDR3 is 17 residues long. Per the germline V gene, CDR1 is KGHSH and CDR2 is LQKENI. Trimming took 3 bases from V and 6 from J, leaving 20 bases between them. The CDR3 DNA is TGTGCCAGCTCACCTAACCAAATACGGTTTGCGTCCGGGGAGCTGTTTTTT. This sequence encodes CASSPNQIRFASGELFF.

This clonotype was observed many times. J is TRBJ2-5 and V is TRBV6-1; D possibly corresponds to TRBD2 (7 bases). The CDR3 has 14 amino acids. CDR1 and CDR2 (germline): MNHNS, SASEGT. Between the trimmed V and J ends, which lost 8 bases and 5 bases, there was a span of 18 bases. The CDR3 region has the DNA TGTGCCAGCTGGAGAGGGGGGGCAGGCGAGACCCAGTACTTC. As protein: CASWRGGAGETQYF.

The genes are TRBV6-5 and TRBJ1-5; unclear D gene. V lost 4 bases, J lost 0 bases, and 7 bases lay in between. CDR1 and CDR2 (germline): MNHEY, SVGAGI. This CDR3 is 14 amino acids long. The CDR3 DNA sequence: TGTGCCAGCAGTTCTTTATTTAGCAATCAGCCCCAGCATTTT. Translated: CASSSLFSNQPQHF.

The table lists this clonotype with a few counts. The chain links TRBV7-9 to TRBJ1-5; the D is unclear. Trimming left V 1 base short and J 5 bases short, with 12 bases between. Germline CDR1 is SEHNR and CDR2 is FQNEAQ (reference sequence). The length of the CDR3 is 15 residues. This CDR3 reads CASSLDLEPDQPQHF. CDR3 bases: TGTGCCAGCAGCTTAGACCTGGAACCCGATCAGCCCCAGCATTTT.

In this sample, this clonotype turned up a few times. The J gene is TRBJ2-2, the V gene TRBV7-6, with D uncertain. Germline values: CDR1 SGHVS, CDR2 FNYEAQ. V lost 4 bases to trimming and J lost 7 bases, with 7 bases between them. CDR3 length: 12 amino acids. The CDR3 DNA reads TGTGCCAGCAGCTACCTTAGCGGGGAGCTGTTTTTT. Translation gives CASSYLSGELFF.

This clonotype was recorded once. The chain combines TRBV7-8 with TRBJ1-1; D gene unclear. The CDR3 contains 18 residues. Germline values: CDR1 SGHVS, CDR2 FQNEAQ. V lost 5 bases to trimming and J lost 0 bases, with 22 bases between them. DNA of the CDR3: TGTGCCAGCAGCAGTAGGCGCCGTGGGTCAAGGATGAACACTGAAGCTTTCTTT. Translation: CASSSRRRGSRMNTEAFF.

In its sample, this clonotype was seen a few times. V usage is TRBV7-9 and J usage is TRBJ2-1; TRBD2 agrees at 7 bases. There are 14 residues in the CDR3. V trimming: 5 bases; J trimming: 7 bases; junction bases outside the gene matches: 8. Germline V lookup: CDR1 SEHNR, CDR2 FQNEAQ (reference sequence). The CDR3 bases are TGTGCCAGCAGCCATAAGACTAGCTTGAATGAGCAGTTCTTC. Translating it yields CASSHKTSLNEQFF.

J is TRBJ2-1 and V is TRBV7-9, with 7 bases fitting TRBD1. Germline V gene lookup returns CDR1 SEHNR and CDR2 FQNEAQ (reference sequence). The ends lost 5 bases at V and 3 bases at J; junction bases unmatched: 7. The CDR3 consists of 15 residues. The CDR3 region is CASSRDSPDYNEQFF. The CDR3 DNA follows: TGTGCCAGCAGCCGGGACAGCCCGGACTACAATGAGCAGTTCTTC.

This clonotype has ten or more counts. The chain joins TRBV25-1 to TRBJ2-6; D is unclear. The germline V gene has CDR1 MGHDK and CDR2 SYGVNS. The CDR3 has 13 amino acids. Trimming removed 4 bases from V and 1 base from J, with 2 bases in between. The DNA for the CDR3 is TGTGCCAGCAGTGCTTCTGGGGCCAACGTCCTGACTTTC. This translates into CASSASGANVLTF. The full variable domain, in which reference TRBV25-1 and TRBJ2-6 provide the parts outside the CDR3, is EADIYQTPRYLVIGTGKKITLECSQTMGHDKMYWYQQDPGMELHLIHYSYGVNSTEKGDLSSESTVSRIRTEHFPLTLESARPSHTSQYLCASSASGANVLTFGAGSRLTVL.

This clonotype was observed a handful of times. This chain joins TRBV27 and TRBJ2-7, with D tentatively TRBD2 (7 bases). The CDR3 contains 13 residues. Trimming removed 3 bases from V and 6 bases from J, with 12 bases in between. Germline V gene lookup returns CDR1 MNHEY and CDR2 SMNVEV (reference sequence). The DNA of the CDR3 is TGTGCCAGCAGTTTCCGGGGGGCCGGCGAGCAGTACTTC. Amino acid sequence: CASSFRGAGEQYF.

The V gene is TRBV7-6, the J gene TRBJ1-2; weak D call: TRBD1 (5 bases). CDR3 length: 15 amino acids. Germline V lookup: CDR1 SGHVS, CDR2 FNYEAQ. The ends were cut back, 6 bases at V and 4 bases at J, with 18 bases in the middle. The CDR3 nucleotides are TGTGCCAGCAGGGGCGAGGGGACGGATCGCTATGGCTACACCTTC. Translated, it gives CASRGEGTDRYGYTF.

The sample holds a few counts of this clonotype. V and J are TRBV7-2 and TRBJ1-1, with D perhaps TRBD1 (6 bases). Trimming took 0 bases from V and 1 from J, leaving 15 bases between them. The germline gives CDR1 SGHTA, CDR2 FQGNSA. CDR3 length: 17 residues. The CDR3 sequence is CASSLASWQGKNTEAFF. The CDR3 DNA follows: TGTGCCAGCAGCTTAGCTAGTTGGCAGGGGAAGAACACTGAAGCTTTCTTT.

V is TRBV11-2 and J is TRBJ2-1, with 10 bases lining up with TRBD1. The CDR3 extends over 17 amino acids. V lost 5 bases and J lost 4; bases outside the gene matches: 11. Germline lookup yields CDR1 SGHAT and CDR2 FQNNGV. The DNA for the CDR3 is TGTGCCAGCAGCCCCCGGGACAGGGGAATGCATTACAATGAGCAGTTCTTC. It encodes CASSPRDRGMHYNEQFF.

This clonotype was picked up a small number of times. The rearrangement links TRBV10-2 to TRBJ1-1, with TRBD1 matching 8 bases. This CDR3 comprises 17 residues. Germline V gene sequence: CDR1 WSHSY, CDR2 SAAADI. The V and J ends lost 5 bases and 5 bases, in that order; junction bases with no gene match: 16. CDR3 coding DNA: TGCGCCAGCAGTCGAACCGGGACAGGTAGATCGGAGACTGAAGCTTTCTTT. Residues: CASSRTGTGRSETEAFF.

This clonotype was seen repeatedly, ten times or more. The chain combines TRBV7-2 with TRBJ1-2; no firm D call. Germline V gene data show CDR1 as SGHTA and CDR2 as FQGNSA. The CDR3 is 13 residues long. Trimming removed 8 bases at V and 6 bases at J, with 16 bases between. Written as DNA, the CDR3 is TGTGCCAGCGGAGGCCGAGCCTCAAATGGCTACACCTTC. Protein: CASGGRASNGYTF.

This clonotype was detected many times. The chain combines TRBV19 with TRBJ2-2; no reliable D call. The CDR3 has 17 residues. V gave up 1 base and J gave up 2 bases, with 14 bases separating them. The germline CDR1 and CDR2 sequences are LNHDA and SQIVND (reference sequence). CDR3 in DNA: TGTGCCAGTAGTATAGCTGGGCAGGCCACAAACACCGGGGAGCTGTTTTTT. Its protein product is CASSIAGQATNTGELFF.

This clonotype was seen repeatedly, ten times or more. CDR3 protein: CATSDSSYMTSGPYNEQFF. The CDR3 nucleotides are TGTGCCACCAGTGATTCCTCCTATATGACTAGCGGTCCCTACAATGAGCAGTTCTTC. The V and J genes are TRBV24-1 and TRBJ2-1, with TRBD2 matching over 9 bases. From germline, CDR1 is KGHDR and CDR2 SFDVKD. This CDR3 contains 19 residues. V gave up 2 bases and J gave up 2 bases; unmatched junction bases: 12.

This clonotype occurred a few times. V gene TRBV24-1 combines with J gene TRBJ1-2; the D is unclear. Germline assignment: CDR1 KGHDR and CDR2 SFDVKD. CDR3 length: 14 amino acids. With 1 base removed from V and 5 bases from J, the gap between germline ends came to 10 bases. The CDR3 here is CATSDFMSSYGYTF. CDR3 nucleotides: TGTGCCACCAGTGATTTTATGAGTTCTTATGGCTACACCTTC.

This clonotype has more than one count but fewer than ten. The J gene is TRBJ1-6, the V gene TRBV5-5; TRBD1 matches 10 bases. CDR3 size: 15 residues. The germline V gene has CDR1 SGHKS and CDR2 YYEKEE (reference sequence). With V trimmed by 5 bases and J by 7 bases, 6 bases remained unmatched. CDR3 amino acids: CASRLQGQGNSPLHF. CDR3 nucleotides: TGTGCCAGCAGACTCCAGGGACAGGGGAATTCACCCCTCCACTTT.

The genes are TRBV27 and TRBJ2-7; 12 bases align to TRBD1. The germline V gene has CDR1 MNHEY and CDR2 SMNVEV (reference sequence). This CDR3 has 15 amino acids. Losses at the gene ends were 4 bases for V and 6 bases for J; bases not matched to a gene: 7. Here the CDR3 DNA reads TGTGCCAGCAGTTACCTCGGGACAGGGGGCGTCGAGCAGTACTTC. Protein: CASSYLGTGGVEQYF.

The chain employs TRBV5-4 and TRBJ2-5, with 8 bases lining up with TRBD2. Trimming cost V 3 bases and J 5 bases; bases outside gene matches: 9. Germline CDR1 reads SGHNT; CDR2 reads YYREEE (reference sequence). There are 15 residues in the CDR3. The CDR3 spells CASSYSSGSMETQYF. The CDR3 nucleotides are TGTGCCAGCAGCTACTCTAGCGGGTCGATGGAGACCCAGTACTTC.

This clonotype was seen many times. The chain carries TRBV7-8 and TRBJ1-4; D not resolved. Germline CDR1 SGHVS, CDR2 FQNEAQ. Trimming took off 5 bases at V and 4 bases at J, with 20 bases between the two ends. This CDR3 has 17 amino acids. CDR3 sequence reads: CASSPGRLVHDNEKLFF. As DNA, the CDR3 is TGTGCCAGCAGCCCCGGGCGTTTAGTTCACGATAATGAAAAACTGTTTTTT.

In regard to this clonotype: The junction departs from germline at one end; a sequencing error may be responsible. The CDR3 DNA reads as TGTGCCAGCAGCTCCCGGACGGGACCCTACGAGCGGTACTTC. Protein product: CASSSRTGPYERYF. This chain joins TRBV7-9 and TRBJ2-7, with D perhaps assigned TRBD1 or TRBD2 (5 bases each). The CDR3 length is 14 residues. Per germline, CDR1 SEHNR and CDR2 FQNEAQ (reference sequence).

At least ten counts were recorded for this clonotype. V usage is TRBV20-1 and J usage is TRBJ2-1; no firm D call. The germline CDR1 and CDR2 sequences are DFQATT and SNEGSKA (reference sequence). This CDR3 has 12 amino acids. V was shortened by 5 bases and J by 2 bases, with 7 bases between the two germline ends. This CDR3 reads CSAPRTYNEQFF. CDR3 in DNA: TGCAGTGCTCCTAGGACCTACAATGAGCAGTTCTTC.

V and J are TRBV5-1 and TRBJ2-7, with TRBD1 matching 8 bases. V lost 4 bases and J lost 2; bases outside the gene matches: 5. This CDR3 is 14 amino acids long. The V gene's germline CDR1 is SGHRS and CDR2 YFSETQ. The CDR3 DNA reads as TGCGCCAGCAGCACCTGGACAGGGCCCTACGAGCAGTACTTC. This translates into CASSTWTGPYEQYF. Full variable domain (outside the CDR3, taken from reference TRBV5-1 and TRBJ2-7): KAGVTQTPRYLIKTRGQQVTLSCSPISGHRSVSWYQQTPGQGLQFLFEYFSETQRNKGNFPGRFSGRQFSNSRSEMNVSTLELGDSALYLCASSTWTGPYEQYFGPGTRLTVT.

V and J are TRBV24-1 and TRBJ2-1, with 12 bases identical to TRBD1. Trimming took 3 bases from V and 6 from J; bases not matched to a gene: 8. This CDR3 comprises 17 residues. Germline V gene sequence: CDR1 KGHDR, CDR2 SFDVKD. The CDR3 protein is CATSDQVGQGAFNEQFF. The CDR3 DNA sequence: TGTGCCACCAGTGATCAAGTGGGACAGGGGGCGTTCAATGAGCAGTTCTTC.

The chain couples TRBV19 to TRBJ2-5; D ambiguous. The length of the CDR3 is 15 residues. The V gene lost 0 bases and the J gene lost 3 bases, with 11 bases spanning the gap. Germline CDR1 is LNHDA and CDR2 is SQIVND (reference sequence). In nucleotides, the CDR3 is TGTGCCAGTAGTATAGATCTACCCAGTAAAGAGACCCAGTACTTC. Translation: CASSIDLPSKETQYF.

The V and J genes are TRBV7-9 and TRBJ1-4, with no clear D. Germline CDR1 SEHNR, CDR2 FQNEAQ (reference sequence). The V end lost 4 bases, the J end lost 5 bases, and 14 bases lay between the germline ends. This CDR3 comprises 15 residues. The CDR3 protein is CASSSTKGGNEKLFF. The DNA for the CDR3 is TGTGCCAGCAGCTCTACGAAGGGAGGGAATGAAAAACTGTTTTTT.